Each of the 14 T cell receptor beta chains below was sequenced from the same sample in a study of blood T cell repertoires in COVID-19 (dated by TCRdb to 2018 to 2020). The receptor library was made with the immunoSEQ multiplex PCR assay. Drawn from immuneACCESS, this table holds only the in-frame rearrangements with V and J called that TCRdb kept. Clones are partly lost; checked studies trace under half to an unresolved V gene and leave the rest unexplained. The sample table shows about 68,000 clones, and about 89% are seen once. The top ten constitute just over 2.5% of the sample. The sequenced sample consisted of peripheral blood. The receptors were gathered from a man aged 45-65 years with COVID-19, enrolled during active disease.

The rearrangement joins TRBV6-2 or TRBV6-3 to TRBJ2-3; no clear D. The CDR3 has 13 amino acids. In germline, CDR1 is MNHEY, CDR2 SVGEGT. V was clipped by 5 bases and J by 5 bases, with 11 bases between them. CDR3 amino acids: CASSRRVEDTQYF. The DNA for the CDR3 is TGTGCCAGCAGTCGTCGGGTGGAAGATACGCAGTATTTT.

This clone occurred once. In DNA form, the CDR3 reads TGCGCCAGCAGCCAAGGGGGAGCGAATCAGCCCCAGCATTTT. Translated, it gives CASSQGGANQPQHF. The chain couples TRBV4-1 to TRBJ1-5; no firm D call. The CDR3 sequence is 14 residues long. Between the trimmed V and J ends, which lost 1 base and 4 bases, there was a span of 8 bases. Germline lookup yields CDR1 MGHRA and CDR2 YSYEKL.

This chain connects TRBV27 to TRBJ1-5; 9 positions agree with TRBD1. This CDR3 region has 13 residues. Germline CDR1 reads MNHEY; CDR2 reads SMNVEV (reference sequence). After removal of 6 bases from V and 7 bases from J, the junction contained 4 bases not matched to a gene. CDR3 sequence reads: CASRQGAGQPQHF. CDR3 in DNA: TGTGCCAGCAGACAGGGGGCAGGACAGCCCCAGCATTTT.

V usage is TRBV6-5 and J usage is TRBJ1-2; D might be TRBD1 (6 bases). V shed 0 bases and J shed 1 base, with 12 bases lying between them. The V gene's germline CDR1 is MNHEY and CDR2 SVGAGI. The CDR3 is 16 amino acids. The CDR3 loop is CASSYSAGADNYGYTF. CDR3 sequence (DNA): TGTGCCAGCAGTTACTCGGCGGGGGCTGATAACTATGGCTACACCTTC.

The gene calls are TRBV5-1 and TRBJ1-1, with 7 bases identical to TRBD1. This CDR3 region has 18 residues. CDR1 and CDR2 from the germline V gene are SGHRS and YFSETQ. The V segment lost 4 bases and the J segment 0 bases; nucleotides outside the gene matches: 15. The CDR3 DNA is TGCGCCAGCAGCCCTCTGGTGGCAGGGGGAGGAATGAACACTGAAGCTTTCTTT. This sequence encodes CASSPLVAGGGMNTEAFF.

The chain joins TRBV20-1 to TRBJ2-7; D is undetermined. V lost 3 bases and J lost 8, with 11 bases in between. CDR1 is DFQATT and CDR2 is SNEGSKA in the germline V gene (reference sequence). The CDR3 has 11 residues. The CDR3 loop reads CSASTSKQQYF. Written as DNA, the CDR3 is TGCAGTGCTAGTACGTCCAAGCAGCAGTACTTC.

The CDR3 region is CALQGAKNIQYF. CDR3 nucleotides: TGTGCCTTACAGGGAGCCAAAAACATTCAGTACTTC. The chain combines TRBV30 with TRBJ2-4; possible D gene TRBD1, 6 bases. Germline CDR1 GTSNPN, CDR2 SVGIG (reference sequence). CDR3 length equals 12 residues. V lost 7 bases and J lost 0, with 7 bases in between. Using reference TRBV30 and TRBJ2-4 for the parts outside the CDR3, the full variable domain is SQTIHQWPATLVQPVGSPLSLECTVEGTSNPNLYWYRQAAGRGLQLLFYSVGIGQISSEVPQNLSASRPQDRQFILSSKKLLLSDSGFYLCALQGAKNIQYFGAGTRLSVL.

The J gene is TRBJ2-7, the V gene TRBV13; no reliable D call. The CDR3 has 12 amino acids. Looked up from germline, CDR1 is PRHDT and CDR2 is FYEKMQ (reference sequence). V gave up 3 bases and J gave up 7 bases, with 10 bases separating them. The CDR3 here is CASSLARGEQYV. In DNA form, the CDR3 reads TGTGCCAGCAGCTTGGCCCGAGGAGAGCAGTACGTC.

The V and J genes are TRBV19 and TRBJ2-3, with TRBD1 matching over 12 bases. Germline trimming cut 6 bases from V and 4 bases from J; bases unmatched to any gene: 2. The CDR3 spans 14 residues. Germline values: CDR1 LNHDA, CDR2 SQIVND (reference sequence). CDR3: CASRGQGAPDTQYF. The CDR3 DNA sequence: TGTGCCAGTAGGGGACAGGGGGCACCAGATACGCAGTATTTT.

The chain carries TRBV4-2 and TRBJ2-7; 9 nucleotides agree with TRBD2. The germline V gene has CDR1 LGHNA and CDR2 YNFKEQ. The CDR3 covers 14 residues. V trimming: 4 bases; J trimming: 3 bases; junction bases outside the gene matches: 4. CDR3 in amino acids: CASSLVAGDYEQYF. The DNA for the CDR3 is TGTGCCAGCAGCCTCGTAGCGGGGGACTACGAGCAGTACTTC.

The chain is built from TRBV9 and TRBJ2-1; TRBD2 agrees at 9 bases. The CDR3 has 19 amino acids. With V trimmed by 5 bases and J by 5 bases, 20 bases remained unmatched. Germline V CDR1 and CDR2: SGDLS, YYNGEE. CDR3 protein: CASSGGLAGPMGLHNEQFF. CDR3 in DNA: TGTGCCAGCAGTGGTGGGCTAGCGGGACCGATGGGACTACACAATGAGCAGTTCTTC.

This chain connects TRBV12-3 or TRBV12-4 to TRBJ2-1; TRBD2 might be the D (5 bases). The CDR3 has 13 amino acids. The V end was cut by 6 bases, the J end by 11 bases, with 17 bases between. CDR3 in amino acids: CASRPDWTWQQFF. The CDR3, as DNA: TGTGCCAGCAGACCCGACTGGACTTGGCAGCAGTTCTTC.

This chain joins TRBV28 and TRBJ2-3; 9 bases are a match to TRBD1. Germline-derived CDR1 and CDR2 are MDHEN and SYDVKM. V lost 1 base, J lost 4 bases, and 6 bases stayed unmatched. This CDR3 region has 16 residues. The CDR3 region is CASSLSGQGKADTQYF. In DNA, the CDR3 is TGTGCCAGCAGTTTATCCGGACAGGGGAAGGCAGATACGCAGTATTTT.

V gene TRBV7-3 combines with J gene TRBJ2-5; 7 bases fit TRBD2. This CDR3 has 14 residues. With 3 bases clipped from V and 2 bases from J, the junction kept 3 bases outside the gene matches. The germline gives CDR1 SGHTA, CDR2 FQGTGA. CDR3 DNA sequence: TGTGCCAGCAGCTTGGGGGGGTATCAAGAGACCCAGTACTTC. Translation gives CASSLGGYQETQYF.